The entry below describes one T cell receptor (beta chain). The antigen is not known. A much larger clone is a single base away; this may be a read error. The data are from a study of glioma-infiltrating T cells. General observations from the study: Only very few CDR3 sequences appeared in both tissue and blood. Gliomas, especially low-grade, showed above-expected tissue-blood divergence; non-neoplastic patients showed below.

Unmatched junction bases numbered 2, after V lost 1 base and J lost 5 bases. This CDR3 has 14 amino acids. Germline V gene sequence: CDR1 MDHEN, CDR2 SYDVKM. TCR alpha and beta CDR3 regions were amplified from RNA using iRepertoire nested multiplex PCR. MiXCR was run by TCRdb on the multiplex PCR reads, yielding one entry per CDR3 protein. Of around 190,000 distinct CDR3 sequences listed, around 40% are singletons. This sequence joins TRBV28 and TRBJ2-1; TRBD1 agrees at 7 bases. The source of this sequence is a human donor with low-grade glioma or glioblastoma, undergoing nonglioma brain surgery, or in good health (not recorded which). The sample consisted of glioma tissue, nonneoplastic brain tissue, or PBMCs (not recorded which). The CDR3 DNA reads TGTGCCAGCAGTTTATTTAGGGGGCACAATGAGCAGTTCTTC. Translated: CASSLFRGHNEQFF.